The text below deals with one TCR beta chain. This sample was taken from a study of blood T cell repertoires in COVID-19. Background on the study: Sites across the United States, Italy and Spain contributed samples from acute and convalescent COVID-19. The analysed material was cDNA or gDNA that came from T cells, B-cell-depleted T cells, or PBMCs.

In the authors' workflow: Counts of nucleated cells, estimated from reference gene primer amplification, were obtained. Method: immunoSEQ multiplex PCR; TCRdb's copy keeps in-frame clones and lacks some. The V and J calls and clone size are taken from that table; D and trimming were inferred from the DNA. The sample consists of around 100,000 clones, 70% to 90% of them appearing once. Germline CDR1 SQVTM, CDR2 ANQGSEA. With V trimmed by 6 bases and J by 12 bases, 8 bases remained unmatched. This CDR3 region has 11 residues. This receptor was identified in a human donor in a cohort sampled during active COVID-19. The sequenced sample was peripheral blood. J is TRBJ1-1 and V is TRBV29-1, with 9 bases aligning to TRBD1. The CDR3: CSVQGQGGSFF. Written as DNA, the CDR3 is TGCAGCGTCCAGGGACAGGGTGGGTCTTTCTTT.